The present T cell receptor (beta chain) was sequenced within a study of OX40 agonist ivuxolimab in advanced cancers. Whole-study results and caveats: Individuals who were partial responders at 0.1-3.0 mg/kg had clonal expansion that ranked among the lowest. No antigen was identified for the clonally expanded peripheral T cells. Within 6 weeks, CD4+ and CD8+ blood T cells expanded clonally at 0.1 to 3.0 mg/kg.

Blood was sampled at baseline, cycle 4 day 1, and cycle 7 day 1. Clones were sequenced by immunoSEQ multiplex PCR, and TCRdb holds only the in-frame ones, with some missing. The data show roughly 93,000 clones, approximately 90% seen once. Comments on this clone: Its matching antigen is unknown.

Germline V CDR1 and CDR2: SQVTM, ANQGSEA. The CDR3 consists of 12 residues. Trimming cost V 4 bases and J 1 base, with 7 bases left between them. The clonotype comes from an adult with an advanced solid tumor such as melanoma, head and neck, liver or kidney cancer. V usage is TRBV29-1 and J usage is TRBJ2-5, with unresolved D. Sequencing was performed on CD4+ or CD8+ T cells sorted from blood, taken in a trial of the OX40 agonist ivuxolimab. The CDR3, as DNA: TGCAGCGTTGGCCTCTCCCAAGAGACCCAGTACTTC. Its translation: CSVGLSQETQYF. Together with reference TRBV29-1 and TRBJ2-5, the CDR3 gives the full variable domain: SAVISQKPSRDICQRGTSLTIQCQVDSQVTMMFWYRQQPGQSLTLIATANQGSEATYESGFVIDKFPISRPNLTFSTLTVSNMSPEDSSIYLCSVGLSQETQYFGPGTRLLVL.